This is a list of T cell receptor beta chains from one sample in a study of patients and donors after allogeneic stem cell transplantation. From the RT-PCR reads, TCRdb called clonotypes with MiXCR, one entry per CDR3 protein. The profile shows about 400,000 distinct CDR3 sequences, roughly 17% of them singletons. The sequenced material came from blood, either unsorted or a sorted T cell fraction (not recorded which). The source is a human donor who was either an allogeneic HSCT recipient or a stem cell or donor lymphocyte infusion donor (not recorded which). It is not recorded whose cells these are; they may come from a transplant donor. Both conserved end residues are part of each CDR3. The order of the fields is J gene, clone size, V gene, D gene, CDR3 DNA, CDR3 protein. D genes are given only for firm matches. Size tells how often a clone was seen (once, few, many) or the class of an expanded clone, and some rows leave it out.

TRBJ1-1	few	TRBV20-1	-	TGCAGTGGGTGGGATCGGAACACTGAAGCTTTCTTT	CSGWDRNTEAFF
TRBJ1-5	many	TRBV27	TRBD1	TGTGCCTCCTTAACTGCTGGGACAGATTGCAATCAGCCCCAGCATTTT	CASLTAGTDCNQPQHF
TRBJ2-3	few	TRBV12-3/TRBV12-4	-	TGTGCCAGCAGTTACGAGGGGATGAACACAGATACGCAGTATTTT	CASSYEGMNTDTQYF
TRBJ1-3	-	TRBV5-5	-	TGTGCCAGCAGCTTGGTCGGGGCTAGCTCTGGAAACACCATATATTTT	CASSLVGASSGNTIYF
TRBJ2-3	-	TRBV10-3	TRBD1	TGTGCCATCAGGGGGACAGGTCTGACGCAGTATTTT	CAIRGTGLTQYF
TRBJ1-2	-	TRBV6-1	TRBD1	TGTGCCAGCCGCACAGGGGGCGCGGCCTATGGCTACACCTTC	CASRTGGAAYGYTF
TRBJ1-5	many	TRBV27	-	TGTGCCAGCAGTTTATCCCGGGACCTTTATCAGCCCCAGCATTTT	CASSLSRDLYQPQHF
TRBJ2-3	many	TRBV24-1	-	TGTGCCACCAGTGATTTAGAGGGGTCCGGCACAGATACGCAGTATTTT	CATSDLEGSGTDTQYF
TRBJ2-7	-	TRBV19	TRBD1	TGTGCCAGTAGCGTTGACAGGGCAGCCGAGCAGTACTTC	CASSVDRAAEQYF
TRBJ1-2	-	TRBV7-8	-	TGTGCCAGCAGCTTAGCGTCCGGGGCCGGCTATGACTACACCTTC	CASSLASGAGYDYTF
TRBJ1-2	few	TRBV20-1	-	TGCAGTGCTAGTCGAGGGCCCAACTATGGCTACACCTTC	CSASRGPNYGYTF
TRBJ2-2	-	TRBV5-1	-	TGCGCCAGCAGCGCAGGCCCCTCCACCGGGGAGCTGTTTTTT	CASSAGPSTGELFF
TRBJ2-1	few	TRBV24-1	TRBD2	TGTGCCACCGGACTAGCGGGAGGGCGGTCACTAGGTGAGCAGTTCTTC	CATGLAGGRSLGEQFF
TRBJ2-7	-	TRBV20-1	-	TGCAGTGCTAGAGATATGGGCAGGGCATACGAGCAGTACTTC	CSARDMGRAYEQYF
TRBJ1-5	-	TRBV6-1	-	TGTGCCAGCAGTGACCAACAGGGTAGTAGTCAGCCCCAGCATTTT	CASSDQQGSSQPQHF
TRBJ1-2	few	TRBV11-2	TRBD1	TGTGCCAGCAGCGGAAATATGGGACAGGGTTTCGGCTATGGCTACACCTTC	CASSGNMGQGFGYGYTF
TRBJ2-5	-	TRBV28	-	TGTGCCAGCAGTTTTAGTTTACCAGGGATTCAAGAGACCCAGTACTTC	CASSFSLPGIQETQYF
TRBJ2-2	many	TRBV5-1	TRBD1	TGCGCCAGCAGCTCAGACAGGGGACGCGACACCGGGGAGCTGTTTTTT	CASSSDRGRDTGELFF
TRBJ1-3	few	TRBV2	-	TGTGCCAGCAGTGAACAAGGGCCTATCTCTGGAAACACCATATATTTT	CASSEQGPISGNTIYF
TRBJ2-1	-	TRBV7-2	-	TGTGCCAGCAGCTTAGCGTGGGGACTGATTAATGAGCAGTTCTTC	CASSLAWGLINEQFF
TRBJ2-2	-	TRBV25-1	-	TGTGCCAGCAGTGATTCAGGGGACTCCGGGGAGCTGTTTTTT	CASSDSGDSGELFF
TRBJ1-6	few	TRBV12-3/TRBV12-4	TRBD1	TGTGCCAGCAGTCCACAGGGGCCAGGGGGTAATTCACCCCTCCACTTT	CASSPQGPGGNSPLHF
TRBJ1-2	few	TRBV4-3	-	TGCGCCAGCAGCCAAGATAGGCTGACTGGCTACACCTTC	CASSQDRLTGYTF
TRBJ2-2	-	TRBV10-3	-	TGTGCCATCAGTGAGCCCTTACAGGGTATCAGGGAGCTGTTTTTT	CAISEPLQGIRELFF
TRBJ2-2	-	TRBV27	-	TGTGCCAGCCAGAGGAACACCGGGGAGCTGTTTTTT	CASQRNTGELFF
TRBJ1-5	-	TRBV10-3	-	TGTGCCATCAGTGAAAACAGGAATCAGCCCCAGCATTTT	CAISENRNQPQHF
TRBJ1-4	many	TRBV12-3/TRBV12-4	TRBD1	TGTGCCAGCAGTTCCGGGACAGGGAATGAAAAACTGTTTTTT	CASSSGTGNEKLFF
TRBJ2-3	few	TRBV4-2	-	TGTGCCAGCAGCCAATTCAGCTCCCGGGTGGGGAATACAGATACGCAGTATTTT	CASSQFSSRVGNTDTQYF
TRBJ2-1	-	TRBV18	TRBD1	TGTGCCAGCTCACCAAAGACAGGGGCCAATGAGCAGTTCTTC	CASSPKTGANEQFF
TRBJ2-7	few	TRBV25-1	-	TGTGCCAGCAGTGAAAGGTGGACGAGGGAGCAGTACTTC	CASSERWTREQYF
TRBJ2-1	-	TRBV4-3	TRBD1	TGCGCCAGCAGCCAAGACGGGACAGGGTGGTCCTACAATGAGCAGTTCTTC	CASSQDGTGWSYNEQFF
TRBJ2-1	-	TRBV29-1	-	TGCAGCGGGGGACGGATCTACAATGAGCAGTTCTTC	CSGGRIYNEQFF
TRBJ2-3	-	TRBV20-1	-	TGCAGTGCCTCAACGGGGTATTTT	CSASTGYF
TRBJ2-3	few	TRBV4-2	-	TGTGCCAGCAGCCAAGATAGCGGAGTAAGCACAGATACGCAGTATTTT	CASSQDSGVSTDTQYF
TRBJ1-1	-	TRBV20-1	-	TGCAGTGCTCCCCTAATTAGGAGGAACACTGAAGCTTTCTTT	CSAPLIRRNTEAFF
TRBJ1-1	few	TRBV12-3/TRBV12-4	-	TGTGCCAGCAGTTTGGGGAATGAAGCTTTCTTT	CASSLGNEAFF
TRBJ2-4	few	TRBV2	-	TGTGCCAGCAGTGGCGGGCCCGCCAAAAACATTCAGTACTTC	CASSGGPAKNIQYF